The 18 T cell receptor beta chains given below trace back to one sample, sequenced in a study of T cell responses to AZD1222 COVID-19 vaccine. The repertoire was sequenced with immunoSEQ multiplex PCR; TCRdb's copy has only in-frame clones and lacks some. The sample carries around 180,000 clones, about nine tenths recorded once. The source was peripheral blood, collected on day 0 of AZD1222 vaccination. These receptors were obtained from an adult in good health.

The V and J genes are TRBV5-4 and TRBJ2-7; possibly TRBD2 for D (6 bases). The germline CDR1 and CDR2 sequences are SGHNT and YYREEE (reference sequence). This CDR3 is 14 amino acids long. V lost 0 bases and J lost 7, with 14 bases in between. CDR3 sequence: CASSLVGLASEQYF. In DNA, the CDR3 is TGTGCCAGCAGCTTGGTTGGCCTAGCGAGTGAGCAGTACTTC.

There are a few counts of this clone. The rearrangement uses TRBV15 and TRBJ1-2; 8 nucleotides line up with TRBD1. Germline V gene data show CDR1 as LNHNV and CDR2 as YYDKDF (reference sequence). V was pared by 1 base and J by 4 bases, with 2 bases of the junction left unmatched. The CDR3 runs to 14 residues. CDR3 sequence reads: CATSRVRGPYGYTF. The DNA of the CDR3 is TGTGCCACCAGCAGAGTCAGGGGGCCCTATGGCTACACCTTC.

The chain links TRBV18 to TRBJ2-1; TRBD1 matches 7 bases. V trimming: 0 bases; J trimming: 1 base; junction bases outside the gene matches: 6. This CDR3 is built from 17 residues. Germline V lookup: CDR1 KGHSH, CDR2 LQKENI. This CDR3 is CASSPPIRQGSYNEQFF. DNA of the CDR3: TGTGCCAGCTCACCACCTATAAGACAGGGTTCCTACAATGAGCAGTTCTTC.

The chain uses TRBV29-1 and TRBJ2-7; no reliable D call. The CDR3 spans 12 residues. CDR1 and CDR2 (germline): SQVTM, ANQGSEA. Deletions cut 8 bases from V and 5 bases from J, with 16 bases between. CDR3 in amino acids: CSTTSGRHEQYF. CDR3 sequence (DNA): TGCAGCACCACGTCCGGTCGGCACGAGCAGTACTTC.

Concerning this clone: Distinct nucleotide sequences in the sample also encode this CDR3. The V call is TRBV6-5, the J call TRBJ1-1; no firm D call. The V and J ends lost 4 bases and 1 base respectively, with 4 bases between them. Germline CDR1 reads MNHEY; CDR2 reads SVGAGI. This CDR3 is built from 12 residues. The CDR3 spells CASSFGNTEAFF. The CDR3 DNA follows: TGTGCCAGCAGTTTCGGGAACACTGAAGCTTTCTTT.

This clone was picked up one time. The chain is built from TRBV6-5 and TRBJ1-5; a possible D gene is TRBD1 (5 bases). The germline gives CDR1 MNHEY, CDR2 SVGAGI. V was shortened by 5 bases and J by 7 bases, with 9 bases between the two germline ends. The CDR3 spans 12 residues. CDR3 amino acids: CASSPPGQPQHF. The CDR3 DNA reads as TGTGCCAGCAGTCCCCCAGGGCAGCCCCAGCATTTT.

This clone was recorded only once. The chain combines TRBV30 with TRBJ2-2, with D perhaps TRBD2 (5 bases). Germline values: CDR1 GTSNPN, CDR2 SVGIG (reference sequence). The CDR3 covers 14 residues. Trimming stripped 2 bases from V and 3 bases from J, with 10 bases between. In nucleotides, the CDR3 is TGTGCCTGGAGTCGGGGAGTTGACACCGGGGAGCTGTTTTTT. Protein product: CAWSRGVDTGELFF.

This sequence joins TRBV21-1 and TRBJ2-7; the table's D gene call, TRBD1, was not cross checked with the DNA. TRBV21-1 is recorded as a pseudogene. The CDR3 runs to 16 residues. For the CDR3, the DNA is TGTGCCAGCCGCAACGTAAAACCGGGACAGAAATACGAGCAGTACTTC. Its translation is CASRNVKPGQKYEQYF.

The chain couples TRBV5-1 to TRBJ2-3, with TRBD2 matching over 8 bases. This CDR3 region has 16 residues. V lost 6 bases to trimming and J lost 0 bases; unmatched junction nucleotides: 9. Germline V gives CDR1 SGHRS, CDR2 YFSETQ. The CDR3 reads CASTSTSGHSTDTQYF. The CDR3 DNA reads TGCGCCAGCACATCCACTAGCGGCCATAGCACAGATACGCAGTATTTT. The variable domain in full, completed from reference TRBV5-1 and TRBJ2-3, reads KAGVTQTPRYLIKTRGQQVTLSCSPISGHRSVSWYQQTPGQGLQFLFEYFSETQRNKGNFPGRFSGRQFSNSRSEMNVSTLELGDSALYLCASTSTSGHSTDTQYFGPGTRLTVL.

The V and J genes are TRBV27 and TRBJ2-7; D may correspond to TRBD1 or TRBD2 (5 bases each). Germline CDR1 reads MNHEY; CDR2 reads SMNVEV (reference sequence). V was shortened by 8 bases and J by 3 bases, with 20 bases between the two germline ends. CDR3 length: 15 residues. CDR3 DNA sequence: TGTGCCAGCTCTTCGCTCGGGGCAGGGAACTACGAGCAGTACTTC. It is translated as CASSSLGAGNYEQYF.

The rearrangement joins TRBV11-3 to TRBJ2-1; D is undetermined. Trimming left V 5 bases short and J 7 bases short, with 15 bases between. Per germline, CDR1 SGHNT and CDR2 YENEEA. The CDR3 sequence is 14 residues long. CDR3 sequence reads: CASSHIPPRNEQFF. For the CDR3, the DNA is TGTGCCAGCAGCCATATCCCCCCAAGGAATGAGCAGTTCTTC.

V usage is TRBV6-5 and J usage is TRBJ1-6; D not resolved. Germline CDR1 reads MNHEY; CDR2 reads SVGAGI. Trimming cost V 6 bases and J 15 bases, with 18 bases left between them. The CDR3 has 13 amino acids. This CDR3 is CASRSPAANLLHF. In nucleotides, the CDR3 is TGTGCCAGCAGATCTCCGGCGGCCAATCTCCTCCACTTT.

The chain combines TRBV24-1 with TRBJ2-7; TRBD1 is a possible D gene (6 bases). Germline V gene sequence: CDR1 KGHDR, CDR2 SFDVKD. Trimming shortened V by 3 bases and J by 0 bases, and 17 bases separated the two germline ends. The CDR3 consists of 17 residues. CDR3 loop: CATSDPDIDRFSYEQYF. DNA of the CDR3: TGTGCCACCAGTGATCCTGATATAGACAGGTTCTCCTACGAGCAGTACTTC.

The rearrangement links TRBV7-2 to TRBJ1-3; D remains unclear. This CDR3 is 15 amino acids long. Germline V lookup: CDR1 SGHTA, CDR2 FQGNSA. Trimming left V 1 base short and J 3 bases short, with 10 bases between. CDR3 amino acids: CASSLGRAGGNTIYF. CDR3 DNA sequence: TGTGCCAGCAGCTTAGGCCGGGCCGGTGGAAACACCATATATTTT.

The rearrangement uses TRBV25-1 and TRBJ1-6; 7 nucleotides match TRBD1. Germline CDR1 MGHDK, CDR2 SYGVNS. The CDR3 consists of 14 residues. V lost 6 bases and J lost 10; bases outside the gene matches: 9. CDR3 region: CASRTQGPGSPLHF. CDR3 bases: TGTGCCAGCAGGACACAGGGGCCAGGGTCACCCCTCCACTTT.

CDR3 region: CASSLVGKHSPLHF. In DNA, the CDR3 is TGTGCCAGCAGCTTAGTAGGGAAGCATTCACCCCTCCACTTT. This chain joins TRBV7-9 and TRBJ1-6; D gene unclear. The CDR3 extends over 14 amino acids. The V gene's germline CDR1 is SEHNR and CDR2 FQNEAQ (reference sequence). The V end was cut by 1 base, the J end by 8 bases, with 9 bases between.

This clone was detected only once. The V call is TRBV7-9, the J call TRBJ1-1, with D unresolved. The V gene lost 3 bases and the J gene lost 5 bases, with 10 bases spanning the gap. The germline CDR1 and CDR2 sequences are SEHNR and FQNEAQ (reference sequence). The CDR3 is 13 residues long. CDR3: CASSFPGITEAFF. For the CDR3, the DNA is TGTGCCAGCAGCTTCCCCGGGATAACTGAAGCTTTCTTT. Looking up the rest from reference TRBV7-9 and TRBJ1-1 gives the full variable domain: DTGVSQNPRHKITKRGQNVTFRCDPISEHNRLYWYRQTLGQGPEFLTYFQNEAQLEKSRLLSDRFSAERPKGSFSTLEIQRTEQGDSAMYLCASSFPGITEAFFGQGTRLTVV.

This clone was counted once. V and J are TRBV7-9 and TRBJ2-2; D is possibly TRBD1 (6 bases). Trimming left V 3 bases short and J 5 bases short, with 7 bases between. This CDR3 spans 13 amino acids. Germline values: CDR1 SEHNR, CDR2 FQNEAQ (reference sequence). The CDR3 bases are TGTGCCAGCAGCTTCACAGGGACCGGGGAGCTGTTTTTT. This sequence encodes CASSFTGTGELFF.